This TCR beta chain was retrieved from a study of OX40 agonist ivuxolimab in advanced cancers. Looking at the study overall: Two patients with cutaneous melanoma and one with hepatocellular carcinoma, three in total, showed partial responses.

The CDR3 has 12 amino acids. Trimming stripped 10 bases from V and 3 bases from J, with 12 bases between. Per the germline V gene, CDR1 is ENHRY and CDR2 is SYGVKD. The assay was immunoSEQ multiplex PCR, and TCRdb's table has in-frame clones only and misses some. Of 40,000 or so clones listed, around four fifths are singletons. Baseline, cycle 4 day 1, and cycle 7 day 1 were the blood sampling points. Sample: CD4+ or CD8+ T cells sorted from blood, taken in a trial of the OX40 agonist ivuxolimab. The receptor comes from an adult with an advanced solid tumor such as melanoma, head and neck, liver or kidney cancer. J is TRBJ1-1 and V is TRBV10-3; perhaps TRBD1 as D (5 bases). DNA for the CDR3: TGTGCCACGGGACTTGAGGACACTGAAGCTTTCTTT. Translation gives CATGLEDTEAFF.